Shown below are 19 T cell receptor beta chains from a single sample sequenced in a study of blood T cell repertoires in COVID-19. Sequenced by immunoSEQ multiplex PCR; TCRdb stores in-frame clones only, minus some. The sample holds some 250,000 clones, 65% to 90% seen once. Material for sequencing was peripheral blood. These receptors all stem from a man aged 30 to 45 with active or convalescent COVID-19.

The rearrangement joins TRBV2 to TRBJ2-2; 7 bases are a match to TRBD2. This CDR3 is 14 amino acids long. V was pared by 8 bases and J by 7 bases, with 10 bases of the junction left unmatched. Looked up from germline, CDR1 is SNHLY and CDR2 is FYNNEI. CDR3 region: CASGGLVLSGELFF. In DNA, the CDR3 is TGTGCCAGCGGAGGACTAGTTTTGAGCGGGGAGCTGTTTTTT.

The V and J genes are TRBV9 and TRBJ2-3; 12 positions match TRBD2. V was pared by 4 bases and J by 0 bases, with 3 bases of the junction left unmatched. The CDR3 has 16 amino acids. Germline lookup yields CDR1 SGDLS and CDR2 YYNGEE. The DNA of the CDR3 is TGTGCCAGCAGCACAGGACTAGCGGGGAGCACAGATACGCAGTATTTT. This encodes CASSTGLAGSTDTQYF.

This chain joins TRBV27 and TRBJ1-1; 10 bases fit TRBD1. V lost 7 bases to trimming and J lost 3 bases; unmatched junction nucleotides: 8. The V gene's germline CDR1 is MNHEY and CDR2 SMNVEV (reference sequence). The length of the CDR3 is 15 residues. CDR3 protein: CASTKDRGEDTEAFF. CDR3 sequence (DNA): TGTGCCAGCACAAAGGACAGGGGGGAGGACACTGAAGCTTTCTTT.

The chain carries TRBV18 and TRBJ2-7, with a possible D match to TRBD1 (6 bases). Trimming shortened V by 3 bases and J by 0 bases, and 12 bases separated the two germline ends. The germline gives CDR1 KGHSH, CDR2 LQKENI. This CDR3 comprises 15 residues. The CDR3 loop reads CASSPLDRSSYEQYF. The CDR3 DNA is TGTGCCAGCTCACCCCTAGACAGGAGCTCCTACGAGCAGTACTTC.

This clone came up once. Other DNA sequences in the sample encode the same CDR3. The V call is TRBV6-5, the J call TRBJ1-2, with unresolved D. Germline CDR1 is MNHEY and CDR2 is SVGAGI. The CDR3 has 14 residues. Trimming left V 0 bases short and J 2 bases short, with 7 bases between. CDR3 region: CASSYSGGNYGYTF. Written as DNA, the CDR3 is TGTGCCAGCAGTTACTCTGGAGGGAACTATGGCTACACCTTC.

V is TRBV15 and J is TRBJ2-7, with TRBD1 matching over 9 bases. Germline values: CDR1 LNHNV, CDR2 YYDKDF (reference sequence). Unmatched junction bases numbered 6, after V lost 3 bases and J lost 3 bases. The CDR3 is 15 residues long. The DNA for the CDR3 is TGTGCCACCAGCAGGGATCCGGACAGGGGCTACGAGCAGTACTTC. Its translation is CATSRDPDRGYEQYF.

This chain links TRBV29-1 with TRBJ1-3; D call uncertain. V lost 3 bases to trimming and J lost 4 bases, with 4 bases between them. The CDR3 has 11 amino acids. Germline loops: CDR1 SQVTM, CDR2 ANQGSEA. CDR3 loop: CSVERGNTIYF. CDR3 in DNA: TGCAGCGTTGAGAGAGGAAACACCATATATTTT.

CDR3 nucleotides: TGTGCCAGCAGCTTATCCGGGGGGGCACTCTCCTACGAGCAGTACTTC. Its protein product is CASSLSGGALSYEQYF. The chain joins TRBV13 to TRBJ2-7; 8 bases fit TRBD2. V lost 2 bases, J lost 0 bases, and 6 bases stayed unmatched. The CDR3 has 16 amino acids. CDR1 is PRHDT, CDR2 FYEKMQ, per germline (reference sequence).

The V and J genes are TRBV6-6 and TRBJ1-2; weak D call: TRBD1 (6 bases). Trimming took off 6 bases at V and 2 bases at J, with 13 bases between the two ends. Germline V gene sequence: CDR1 MNHNY, CDR2 SVGAGI (reference sequence). The CDR3 totals 14 residues. CDR3 DNA sequence: TGTGCCAGCAGCGAGGACAGTTGGAACTATGGCTACACCTTC. Translated: CASSEDSWNYGYTF.

V is TRBV5-5 and J is TRBJ2-1; 10 positions match TRBD1. The CDR3 spans 14 residues. Trimming at V came to 4 bases and at J to 9 bases, leaving 7 bases not matched to a gene. Germline V gene data show CDR1 as SGHKS and CDR2 as YYEKEE (reference sequence). CDR3 sequence reads: CASSPGQGNAEQFF. The CDR3 DNA is TGTGCCAGCAGCCCGGGACAGGGGAACGCTGAGCAGTTCTTC.

The gene calls are TRBV3-1 (or the pseudogene TRBV3-2) and TRBJ1-1; no firm D call. CDR1 is LGHDT, CDR2 YNNKEL, per germline (reference sequence). V lost 4 bases to trimming and J lost 5 bases, with 14 bases between them. The CDR3 is 14 residues long. CDR3 in DNA: TGTGCCAGCAGCCTGGCAGCGGGCGGGACTGAAGCTTTCTTT. Protein: CASSLAAGGTEAFF.

The chain recombines TRBV13 with TRBJ2-7, with D possibly matching TRBD1 (5 bases). The V gene's germline CDR1 is PRHDT and CDR2 FYEKMQ (reference sequence). V lost 5 bases and J lost 5, with 13 bases in between. CDR3 length: 13 residues. The CDR3 protein is CASSPGLGDEQYF. CDR3 nucleotides: TGTGCCAGCAGCCCAGGGCTTGGAGACGAGCAGTACTTC.

Comment on this clone: A read error may account for a junction end that differs from germline. The chain employs TRBV15 and TRBJ1-4; D gene uncertain. CDR1 is LNHNV and CDR2 is YYDKDF in the germline V gene (reference sequence). The CDR3 consists of 13 residues. CDR3 loop: CATSRVREAGVVF. CDR3 bases: TGTGCCACCAGCAGAGTCCGGGAGGCGGGCGTGGTTTTT.

The CDR3 sequence is CASRLVEARRNTEAFF. The DNA of the CDR3 is TGTGCAAGTCGCTTAGTAGAGGCTCGTAGAAACACTGAAGCTTTCTTT. The chain joins TRBV12-2 to TRBJ1-1. TRBV12-2 is noted as a pseudogene. This CDR3 is 16 amino acids long.

The chain is built from TRBV4-2 and TRBJ2-3, with D perhaps TRBD2 (7 bases). V dropped 2 bases and J dropped 4 bases, with 19 bases sitting between them. Germline V gene data show CDR1 as LGHNA and CDR2 as YNFKEQ. CDR3 length: 17 residues. CDR3 residues: CASSQTLGGGGSDTQYF. DNA of the CDR3: TGTGCCAGCAGCCAAACCTTGGGAGGGGGGGGGTCAGATACGCAGTATTTT.

V is TRBV7-6 and J is TRBJ2-5; D ambiguous. V lost 1 base, J lost 0 bases, and 12 bases lay in between. This CDR3 has 16 amino acids. The germline CDR1 and CDR2 sequences are SGHVS and FNYEAQ. Here the CDR3 DNA reads TGTGCCAGCAGCTTAGATTTCCAGTTCTACCAAGAGACCCAGTACTTC. Translating it yields CASSLDFQFYQETQYF. Based on the CDR3 plus reference TRBV7-6 and TRBJ2-5, the full variable domain is GAGVSQSPRYKVTKRGQDVALRCDPISGHVSLYWYRQALGQGPEFLTYFNYEAQQDKSGLPNDRFSAERPEGSISTLTIQRTEQRDSAMYRCASSLDFQFYQETQYFGPGTRLLVL.

V usage is TRBV5-8 and J usage is TRBJ2-4, with D perhaps matching TRBD1 (6 bases). The germline V and J ends were trimmed by 2 bases and 4 bases, with 25 bases remaining between them. This CDR3 is built from 19 residues. Germline assignment: CDR1 SGHTS and CDR2 YDEGEE. In DNA, the CDR3 is TGTGCCAGCAGCTTCGAATTAGCGACCGGGACATCCACAAAAAACATTCAGTACTTC. Translated, it gives CASSFELATGTSTKNIQYF.

The rearrangement links TRBV2 to TRBJ1-1; 8 nucleotides line up with TRBD1. Trimming at V came to 5 bases and at J to 8 bases, leaving 16 bases not matched to a gene. The V gene's germline CDR1 is SNHLY and CDR2 FYNNEI. This CDR3 is 16 amino acids long. CDR3 nucleotide sequence: TGTGCCAGCAGTACGAGCACAGCAGGGGGCAGGAAGGAAGCTTTCTTT. Translating gives CASSTSTAGGRKEAFF.

This chain connects TRBV7-7 to TRBJ2-5; 9 bases match TRBD2. V gave up 5 bases and J gave up 5 bases; unmatched junction bases: 12. This CDR3 spans 16 amino acids. CDR1 and CDR2 (germline): SSHAT, FNYEAQ (reference sequence). The CDR3 region has the DNA TGTGCCAGCAGCCTCTACGGCGGGGGGGCTCGCGAGACCCAGTACTTC. It specifies CASSLYGGGARETQYF.